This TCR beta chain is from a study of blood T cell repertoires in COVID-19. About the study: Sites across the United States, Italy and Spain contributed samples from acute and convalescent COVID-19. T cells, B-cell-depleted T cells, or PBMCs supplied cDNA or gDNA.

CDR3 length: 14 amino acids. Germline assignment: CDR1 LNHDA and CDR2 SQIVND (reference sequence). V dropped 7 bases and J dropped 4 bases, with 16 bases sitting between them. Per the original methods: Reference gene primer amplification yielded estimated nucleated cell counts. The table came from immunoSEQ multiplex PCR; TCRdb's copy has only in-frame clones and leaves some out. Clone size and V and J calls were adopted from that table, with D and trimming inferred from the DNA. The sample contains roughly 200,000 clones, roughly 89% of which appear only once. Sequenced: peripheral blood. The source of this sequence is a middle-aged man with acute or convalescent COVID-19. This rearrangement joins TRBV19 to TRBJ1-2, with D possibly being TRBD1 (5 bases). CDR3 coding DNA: TGTGCCAGTACCCGCCAGGGTTTACTCTATGGCTACACCTTC. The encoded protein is CASTRQGLLYGYTF.